The clone carrying this T cell receptor (beta chain) has a handful of counts. What it binds is not known. Treg sorting used a CD4+CD25+CD127-/low gate. Semi-nested PCR with Nested Universal Primer A followed constant-region reverse priming of full-length variable regions. TCRdb reprocessed the 5' RACE reads with MiXCR, giving one entry per CDR3 protein. The table includes fewer than 75,000 distinct CDR3 sequences, about 26% detected once. General study points: Tumor-infiltrating Treg TCR alpha and beta sequences overlapped most with tumor naive CD4+ T cells, then blood naive. Tumor memory CD4+ T cell TCR gene usage clustered with blood and lymph node memory CD4+ cells and lymph node naive CD4+ cells.

The CDR3 is 16 amino acids. The germline V gene has CDR1 MGHRA and CDR2 YSYEKL. The trim removed 4 bases at V and 4 bases at J, leaving 6 bases unmatched. The chain has TRBV4-1 and TRBJ2-1, with 11 bases matching TRBD2. The sequencing input was tumor-infiltrating Tregs sorted from the breast tumor. The receptor was derived from a female donor with breast cancer. The CDR3 here is CASSPPGTSGYNEQFF. For the CDR3, the DNA is TGCGCCAGCAGCCCCCCAGGGACTAGCGGTTACAATGAGCAGTTCTTC.